A single sample is the source of the 12 T cell receptor beta chains below, sequenced in a study of blood T cell repertoires in COVID-19 (dated by TCRdb to 2019 to 2021). The method was the immunoSEQ multiplex PCR assay. Not all clones reach the TCRdb copy of this immuneACCESS table, which keeps in-frame sequences only. Checked studies attribute under half of the gap to unresolved V genes and leave the rest unexplained. This sample has about 53,000 clones in its table, and 87% of those were observed once. Jointly, the top ten make up under 5% of the sample. The sequenced material came from peripheral blood. These receptors were taken from a man aged 50 or older with acute or convalescent COVID-19.

The chain joins TRBV11-3 to TRBJ2-7; TRBD1 aligns across 9 bases. This CDR3 is built from 12 residues. The V and J ends lost 7 bases and 7 bases, in that order; junction bases with no gene match: 5. Germline-derived CDR1 and CDR2 are SGHNT and YENEEA. CDR3 sequence reads: CASIDRGGEQYF. The CDR3 DNA is TGTGCCAGCATCGACAGGGGGGGAGAGCAGTACTTC.

There are a few counts of this clone. This chain uses TRBV6-5 with TRBJ1-1; no clear D. There are 13 residues in the CDR3. Germline V gives CDR1 MNHEY, CDR2 SVGAGI. Trimming removed 6 bases at V and 2 bases at J, with 10 bases between. CDR3 sequence reads: CASRPLSNTEAFF. The DNA for the CDR3 is TGTGCCAGCAGACCACTTTCCAACACTGAAGCTTTCTTT.

This chain links TRBV6-9 with TRBJ1-1; 10 positions agree with TRBD1. The CDR3 totals 15 residues. Germline trimming cut 2 bases from V and 5 bases from J; bases unmatched to any gene: 5. Germline assignment: CDR1 MNHGY and CDR2 SVAAGI. In DNA, the CDR3 is TGTGCCAGCAGTTATAGGGGACAGGGGCGAACTGAAGCTTTCTTT. Protein sequence: CASSYRGQGRTEAFF.

This clone was picked up a small number of times. This chain joins TRBV9 and TRBJ2-5; 8 bases match TRBD1. After removal of 3 bases from V and 1 base from J, the junction contained 8 bases not matched to a gene. This CDR3 has 16 amino acids. Germline V gives CDR1 SGDLS, CDR2 YYNGEE. The CDR3 DNA reads TGTGCCAGCAGCGCCTACGACAGGGGCGGCCAAGAGACCCAGTACTTC. Residues: CASSAYDRGGQETQYF.

The chain is built from TRBV5-1 and TRBJ2-3; 9 positions agree with TRBD1. J was trimmed by 2 bases and V by 5 bases; bases with no gene match: 3. Germline CDR1 SGHRS, CDR2 YFSETQ. CDR3 length: 14 amino acids. The chain's CDR3 is CASRTGGSTDTQYF. For the CDR3, the DNA is TGCGCCAGCAGGACAGGGGGATCCACAGATACGCAGTATTTT.

This chain joins TRBV3-1 (or the pseudogene TRBV3-2) and TRBJ2-1, with D unclear. The length of the CDR3 is 17 residues. Per the germline V gene, CDR1 is LGHDT and CDR2 is YNNKEL (reference sequence). Trimming removed 4 bases at V and 0 bases at J, with 16 bases between. The CDR3 bases are TGTGCCAGCAGCCCTGGAGATCCGAACCCCTCCTACAATGAGCAGTTCTTC. This sequence encodes CASSPGDPNPSYNEQFF.

The chain employs TRBV30 and TRBJ2-7; 9 positions match TRBD2. The CDR3 runs to 15 residues. Trimming at V came to 1 base and at J to 0 bases, leaving 4 bases not matched to a gene. The V gene's germline CDR1 is GTSNPN and CDR2 SVGIG (reference sequence). The CDR3 nucleotides read TGTGCCTGGAGTGGGCTAGCGGGGAGCTCCTACGAGCAGTACTTC. Residues: CAWSGLAGSSYEQYF.

This chain connects TRBV19 to TRBJ2-7; 8 bases line up with TRBD1. The V segment lost 5 bases and the J segment 5 bases; nucleotides outside the gene matches: 14. The germline V gene has CDR1 LNHDA and CDR2 SQIVND (reference sequence). The CDR3 has 16 residues. The CDR3 is CASSPLRQGLGDEQYF. As DNA, the CDR3 is TGTGCCAGTAGTCCCCTAAGACAGGGGCTCGGGGACGAGCAGTACTTC. Drawing the rest from reference TRBV19 and TRBJ2-7, the complete variable domain is DGGITQSPKYLFRKEGQNVTLSCEQNLNHDAMYWYRQDPGQGLRLIYYSQIVNDFQKGDIAEGYSVSREKKESFPLTVTSAQKNPTAFYLCASSPLRQGLGDEQYFGPGTRLTVT.

The V and J genes are TRBV2 and TRBJ2-7; D perhaps matches TRBD2 (5 bases). The CDR3 sequence is 12 residues long. Germline V gene sequence: CDR1 SNHLY, CDR2 FYNNEI. V gave up 6 bases and J gave up 4 bases, with 10 bases separating them. CDR3 nucleotide sequence: TGTGCCAGCAGGCGGGTTGTTTACGAGCAGTACTTC. This translates into CASRRVVYEQYF.

This clone was counted a few times. J is TRBJ2-7 and V is TRBV28; 10 nucleotides match TRBD2. V trimming: 6 bases; J trimming: 4 bases; junction bases outside the gene matches: 12. The CDR3 runs 16 residues. CDR1 MDHEN and CDR2 SYDVKM come from the germline V gene. Here the CDR3 DNA reads TGTGCCAGCAGAAAAGGCCTAGCGGGAGTTAGGTACGAGCAGTACTTC. Its translation is CASRKGLAGVRYEQYF.

The V gene is TRBV5-1, the J gene TRBJ1-6, with TRBD1 matching over 7 bases. Germline-derived CDR1 and CDR2 are SGHRS and YFSETQ. The V gene end was trimmed by 4 bases and the J gene end by 10 bases; junction bases not matched to a gene: 11. This CDR3 region has 15 residues. CDR3 bases: TGCGCCAGCAGCCTAGGACAGGCCACAGAGTCACCCCTCCACTTT. As protein: CASSLGQATESPLHF.

This clone has a single count. The V gene is TRBV28, the J gene TRBJ2-5; 10 bases are a match to TRBD2. V lost 9 bases to trimming and J lost 3 bases; unmatched junction nucleotides: 4. From germline, CDR1 is MDHEN and CDR2 SYDVKM. There are 13 residues in the CDR3. The CDR3 loop reads CASDTSGKETQYF. As DNA, the CDR3 is TGTGCCAGTGATACTAGCGGGAAAGAGACCCAGTACTTC.